Listed below are T cell receptor beta chains from one sample, sequenced in a study of shared clonotypes between healthy human individuals. Generated by immunoSEQ multiplex PCR, the TCRdb table keeps only in-frame clones and is missing some. Here the sample spans some 580,000 clones, approximately 97% being singletons. Sample: naive CD4+ T cells sorted from blood. The receptors stem from a woman in her 30s in good health. Both conserved end residues are part of each CDR3. A D gene is named only where the DNA matches it firmly. Clone size is shown for a subset of rows, as once, few, many or a class of expanded clone.

v_call	clone_size	j_call	d_call	cdr3_aa	cdr3_nt
TRBV4-1	-	TRBJ2-3	-	CASSQPGQSTDTQYF	TGCGCCAGCAGCCAGCCGGGACAAAGCACAGATACGCAGTATTTT
TRBV29-1	-	TRBJ2-7	TRBD2	CSVGLVNEQYF	TGCAGCGTAGGACTAGTGAACGAGCAGTACTTC
TRBV18	-	TRBJ2-7	-	CASSPAGASGEQYF	TGTGCCAGCTCCCCGGCAGGGGCCTCGGGGGAGCAGTACTTC
TRBV5-4	-	TRBJ2-1	TRBD2	CASSVSPGLASNEQFF	TGTGCCAGCAGCGTGTCACCGGGACTAGCCTCCAATGAGCAGTTCTTC
TRBV25-1	-	TRBJ2-1	-	CASSEVTAYNEQFF	TGTGCCAGCAGTGAAGTGACAGCCTACAATGAGCAGTTCTTC
TRBV28	-	TRBJ1-4	TRBD1	CASRSTGGGTNEKLFF	TGTGCCAGCAGGTCGACAGGGGGCGGAACTAATGAAAAACTGTTTTTT
TRBV6-5	-	TRBJ1-1	-	CASREGVTEAFF	TGTGCCAGCAGGGAGGGGGTCACTGAAGCTTTCTTT
TRBV10-3	once	TRBJ2-7	TRBD2	CAISDLAGTYEQYF	TGTGCCATCAGTGACCTAGCGGGTACCTACGAGCAGTACTTC
TRBV5-1	-	TRBJ2-7	-	CASRQQGSNEQYF	TGCGCCAGCAGACAACAGGGTTCGAACGAGCAGTACTTC
TRBV28	-	TRBJ2-7	-	CASKSGTPYEQYF	TGTGCCAGCAAATCCGGAACCCCCTACGAGCAGTACTTC
TRBV27	-	TRBJ1-1	TRBD1	CASRRTGGTEAFF	TGTGCCAGCAGACGGACAGGGGGCACTGAAGCTTTCTTT
TRBV28	-	TRBJ2-5	-	CASSPRVETQYF	TGTGCCAGCAGTCCGCGGGTAGAGACCCAGTACTTC
TRBV28	-	TRBJ1-1	-	CASFEGNTEAFF	TGTGCCAGCTTTGAGGGGAACACTGAAGCTTTCTTT
TRBV7-2	once	TRBJ2-7	TRBD2	CASSPRLAGGQEQYF	TGTGCCAGCAGCCCTCGACTAGCGGGGGGGCAGGAGCAGTACTTC
TRBV6-5	-	TRBJ2-3	TRBD1	CASSYDRGPDTQYF	TGTGCCAGCAGTTACGACAGGGGGCCAGATACGCAGTATTTT
TRBV5-8	-	TRBJ1-3	-	CASSEYGALWTGPSGNTIYF	TGTGCCAGCAGCGAATATGGGGCCCTGTGGACGGGCCCCTCTGGAAACACCATATATTTT
TRBV5-1	-	TRBJ2-6	-	CASSLSPAGSSGANVLTF	TGCGCCAGCAGCCTCTCCCCGGCGGGGAGCTCTGGGGCCAACGTCCTGACTTTC
TRBV25-1	-	TRBJ2-3	TRBD2	CASSEALAGRADTQYF	TGTGCCAGCAGTGAGGCACTAGCGGGCCGGGCAGATACGCAGTATTTT
TRBV28	-	TRBJ1-5	-	CASSLSHPPAQHF	TGTGCCAGCAGTTTATCTCACCCTCCGGCCCAGCATTTT
TRBV6-5	-	TRBJ1-5	-	CASRASGNQPQHF	TGTGCCAGCAGGGCATCGGGCAATCAGCCCCAGCATTTT
TRBV6-1	-	TRBJ2-3	-	CASGLGGSGTDTQYF	TGTGCCAGTGGACTAGGGGGATCAGGAACAGATACGCAGTATTTT
TRBV4-1	-	TRBJ2-1	-	CASSQLGRGASNEQFF	TGCGCCAGCAGCCAATTGGGACGGGGGGCTTCCAATGAGCAGTTCTTC
TRBV19	-	TRBJ2-5	TRBD2	CASSSNGGGQETQYF	TGTGCCAGTAGCTCCAACGGCGGGGGTCAAGAGACCCAGTACTTC
TRBV19	-	TRBJ2-1	TRBD2	CASSAGRFYNEQFF	TGTGCCAGTAGTGCCGGGAGGTTCTACAATGAGCAGTTCTTC
TRBV18	-	TRBJ2-1	-	CASSNFREFLSNEQFF	TGTGCCAGCTCAAACTTCCGGGAGTTCCTCTCCAATGAGCAGTTCTTC
TRBV18	once	TRBJ1-5	-	CASSPSSRTDSNQPQHF	TGTGCCAGCTCACCATCTAGTAGGACGGATAGCAATCAGCCCCAGCATTTT
TRBV5-1	once	TRBJ2-3	-	CASRSGDRTDTQYF	TGCGCCAGCCGGTCCGGCGATCGCACAGATACGCAGTATTTT
TRBV9	once	TRBJ2-6	-	CASSVDSTGANVLTF	TGTGCCAGCAGCGTGGACAGTACCGGGGCCAACGTCCTGACTTTC
TRBV7-6	-	TRBJ2-7	TRBD2	CASSQGLAGGYEQYF	TGTGCCAGCAGCCAGGGACTAGCGGGAGGGTACGAGCAGTACTTC
TRBV2	-	TRBJ2-1	TRBD2	CASRGIAGGEQFF	TGTGCCAGCAGGGGTATAGCGGGAGGCGAGCAGTTCTTC
TRBV7-8	-	TRBJ2-7	TRBD2	CASSLAPSGRGGYEQYF	TGTGCCAGCAGCTTAGCGCCTAGCGGGAGAGGGGGCTACGAGCAGTACTTC
TRBV27	-	TRBJ1-4	-	CASSSKQGGGEKLFF	TGTGCCAGCAGTTCCAAACAGGGCGGCGGAGAAAAACTGTTTTTT
TRBV14	-	TRBJ2-3	TRBD2	CASSQQPPGLAADTQYF	TGTGCCAGCAGCCAACAGCCACCGGGACTAGCAGCAGATACGCAGTATTTT
TRBV29-1	-	TRBJ2-7	-	CSGGDPLYEQYF	TGCAGCGGGGGGGACCCGCTATACGAGCAGTACTTC